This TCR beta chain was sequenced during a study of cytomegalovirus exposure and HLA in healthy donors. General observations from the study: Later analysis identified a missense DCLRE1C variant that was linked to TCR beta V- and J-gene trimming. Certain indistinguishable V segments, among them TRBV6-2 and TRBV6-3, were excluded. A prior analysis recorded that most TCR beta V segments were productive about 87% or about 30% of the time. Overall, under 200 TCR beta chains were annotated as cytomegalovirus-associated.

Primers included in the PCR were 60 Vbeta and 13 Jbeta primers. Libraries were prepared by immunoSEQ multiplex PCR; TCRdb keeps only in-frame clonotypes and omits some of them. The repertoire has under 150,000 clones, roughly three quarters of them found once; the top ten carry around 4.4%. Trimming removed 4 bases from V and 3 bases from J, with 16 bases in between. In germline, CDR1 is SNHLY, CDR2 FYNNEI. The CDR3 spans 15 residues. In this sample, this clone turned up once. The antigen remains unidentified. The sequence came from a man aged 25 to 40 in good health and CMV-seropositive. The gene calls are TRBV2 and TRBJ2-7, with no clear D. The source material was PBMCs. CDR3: CASSVGVLPHYEQYF. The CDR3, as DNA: TGTGCCAGCAGTGTTGGAGTCCTCCCTCACTACGAGCAGTACTTC.